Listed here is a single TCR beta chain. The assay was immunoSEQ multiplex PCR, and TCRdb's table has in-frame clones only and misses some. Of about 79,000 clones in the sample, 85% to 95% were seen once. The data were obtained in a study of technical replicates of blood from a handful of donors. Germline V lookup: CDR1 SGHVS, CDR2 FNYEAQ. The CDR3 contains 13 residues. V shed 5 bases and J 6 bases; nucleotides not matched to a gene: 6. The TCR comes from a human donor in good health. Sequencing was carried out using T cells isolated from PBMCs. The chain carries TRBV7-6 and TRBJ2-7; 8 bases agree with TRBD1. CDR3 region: CASSPSGGVEQYF. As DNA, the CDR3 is TGTGCCAGCAGCCCTTCAGGGGGCGTCGAGCAGTACTTC.